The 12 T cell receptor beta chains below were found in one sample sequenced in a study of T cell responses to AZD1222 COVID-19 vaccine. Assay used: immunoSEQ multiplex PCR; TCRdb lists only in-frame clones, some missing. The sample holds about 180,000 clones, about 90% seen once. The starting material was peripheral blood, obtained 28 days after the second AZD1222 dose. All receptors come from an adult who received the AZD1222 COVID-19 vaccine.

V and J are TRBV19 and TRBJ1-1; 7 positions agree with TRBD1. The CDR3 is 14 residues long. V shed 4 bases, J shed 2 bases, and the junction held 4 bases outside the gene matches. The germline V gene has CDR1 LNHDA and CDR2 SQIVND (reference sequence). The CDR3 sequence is CASSNRGRNTEAFF. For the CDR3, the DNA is TGTGCCAGTAGTAACAGGGGCCGTAACACTGAAGCTTTCTTT.

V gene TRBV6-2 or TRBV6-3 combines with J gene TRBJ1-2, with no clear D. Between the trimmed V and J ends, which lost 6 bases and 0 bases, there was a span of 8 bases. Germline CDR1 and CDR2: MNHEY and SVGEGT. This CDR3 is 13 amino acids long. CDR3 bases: TGTGCCAGCAGCCCTGGAGCTAACTATGGCTACACCTTC. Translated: CASSPGANYGYTF.

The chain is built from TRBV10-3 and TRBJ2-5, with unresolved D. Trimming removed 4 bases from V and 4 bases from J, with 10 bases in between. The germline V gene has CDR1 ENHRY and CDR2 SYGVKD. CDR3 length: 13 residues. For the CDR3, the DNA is TGTGCCATCAGTGTAGCAGTTGGAGAGACCCAGTACTTC. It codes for CAISVAVGETQYF.

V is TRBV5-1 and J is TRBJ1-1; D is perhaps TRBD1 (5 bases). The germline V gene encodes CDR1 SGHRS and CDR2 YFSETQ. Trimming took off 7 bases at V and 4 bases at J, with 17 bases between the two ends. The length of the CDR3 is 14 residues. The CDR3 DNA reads TGCGCCAGCCTCCCCGGGACGTTAAGCACTGAAGCTTTCTTT. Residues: CASLPGTLSTEAFF.

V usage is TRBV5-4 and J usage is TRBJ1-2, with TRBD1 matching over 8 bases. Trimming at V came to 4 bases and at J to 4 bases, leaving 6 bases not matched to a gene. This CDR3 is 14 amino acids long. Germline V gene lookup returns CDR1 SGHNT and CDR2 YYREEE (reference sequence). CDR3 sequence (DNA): TGTGCCAGCAGCCTTGACGACAGGGGCTATGGCTACACCTTC. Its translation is CASSLDDRGYGYTF.

The CDR3 nucleotides are TGCGCCAGCAGCTCCGGGACTAGCGGGGGATACTCCTACGAGCAGTACTTC. The encoded protein is CASSSGTSGGYSYEQYF. The chain is built from TRBV5-1 and TRBJ2-7; TRBD2 aligns across 14 bases. V shed 3 bases and J 0 bases; nucleotides not matched to a gene: 5. Germline values: CDR1 SGHRS, CDR2 YFSETQ. The CDR3 covers 17 residues.

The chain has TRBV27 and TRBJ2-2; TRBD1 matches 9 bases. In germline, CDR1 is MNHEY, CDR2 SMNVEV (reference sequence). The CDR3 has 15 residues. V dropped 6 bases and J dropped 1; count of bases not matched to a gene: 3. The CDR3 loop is CASRDRGWNTGELFF. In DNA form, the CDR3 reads TGTGCCAGCAGAGACAGGGGGTGGAACACCGGGGAGCTGTTTTTT.

CDR3 protein: CASSLDIGGTYEQYF. As DNA, the CDR3 is TGTGCCAGCAGCTTAGACATAGGGGGGACCTACGAGCAGTACTTC. The J gene is TRBJ2-7, the V gene TRBV7-9; D may match TRBD1 or TRBD2 (6 bases each). This CDR3 region has 15 residues. CDR1 is SEHNR and CDR2 is FQNEAQ in the germline V gene (reference sequence). With 1 base removed from V and 2 bases from J, the gap between germline ends came to 12 bases.

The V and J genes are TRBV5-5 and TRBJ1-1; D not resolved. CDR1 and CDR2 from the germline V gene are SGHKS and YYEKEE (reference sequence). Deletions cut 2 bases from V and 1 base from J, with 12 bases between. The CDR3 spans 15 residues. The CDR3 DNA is TGTGCCAGCAGCTTCCCCGGACGGGGGAACACTGAAGCTTTCTTT. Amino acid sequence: CASSFPGRGNTEAFF.

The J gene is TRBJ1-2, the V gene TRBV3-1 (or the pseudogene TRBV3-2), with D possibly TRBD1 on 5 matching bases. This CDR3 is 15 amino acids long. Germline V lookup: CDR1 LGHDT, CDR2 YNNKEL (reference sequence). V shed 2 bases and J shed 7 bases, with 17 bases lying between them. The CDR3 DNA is TGTGCCAGCAGCCAACTGTTTGGGATTCAGGGTGGCTACACCTTC. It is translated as CASSQLFGIQGGYTF.

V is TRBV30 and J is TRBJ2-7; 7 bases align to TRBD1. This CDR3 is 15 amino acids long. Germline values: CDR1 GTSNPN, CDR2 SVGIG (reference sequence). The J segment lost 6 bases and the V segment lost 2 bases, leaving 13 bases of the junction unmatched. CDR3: CAWSSSTGTAIEQYF. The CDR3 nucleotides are TGTGCCTGGAGTTCATCTACCGGGACAGCGATCGAGCAGTACTTC.

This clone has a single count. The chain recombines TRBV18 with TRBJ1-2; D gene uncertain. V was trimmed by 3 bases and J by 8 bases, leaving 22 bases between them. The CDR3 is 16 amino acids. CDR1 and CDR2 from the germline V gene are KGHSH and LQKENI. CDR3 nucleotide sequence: TGTGCCAGCTCACCCCAAAACCGAGAAAGCCCCCAAGGCTACACCTTC. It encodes CASSPQNRESPQGYTF.